These T cell receptor beta chains were read from a single sample in a study of memory CD4+ T cells and cytomegalovirus serostatus. Assay used: immunoSEQ multiplex PCR; TCRdb lists only in-frame clones, some missing. The table records fewer than 50,000 clones, approximately 80% of them present only once. The sequencing input was memory CD4+ T cells from blood. The source is an adult in good health and CMV-seronegative. Each CDR3 is given with its conserved first and last residue. The D gene is left open where the match is weak. Some rows mark clone size as missing; the rest say once, few, many or name a class of expanded clone.

v_gene: TRBV28; abundance: NA; d_gene: NA; j_gene: TRBJ2-3; CDR3nt: TGTGCCAGCAGTTTCTCTAGGGTCGCAGATACGCAGTATTTT; CDR3aa: CASSFSRVADTQYF
v_gene: TRBV7-2; abundance: NA; d_gene: TRBD1; j_gene: TRBJ1-2; CDR3nt: TGTGCCAGCAGCCAACAGGGGGCGCAGGAGGCCTACACCTTC; CDR3aa: CASSQQGAQEAYTF
v_gene: TRBV7-2; abundance: NA; d_gene: NA; j_gene: TRBJ1-6; CDR3nt: TGTGCCAGCAGCTTAGAACAGCCTTTCCCCGGATATAATTCACCCCTCCACTTT; CDR3aa: CASSLEQPFPGYNSPLHF
v_gene: TRBV4-1; abundance: NA; d_gene: TRBD1; j_gene: TRBJ1-5; CDR3nt: TGCGCCAGCAGCCAAGATCCCGAGACAGGGGTAAATCCGCCCCAGCATTTT; CDR3aa: CASSQDPETGVNPPQHF
v_gene: TRBV28; abundance: NA; d_gene: TRBD1; j_gene: TRBJ1-1; CDR3nt: TGTGCCAGCAGTTCCGCCGGGACAGGGATGAACACTGAAGCTTTCTTT; CDR3aa: CASSSAGTGMNTEAFF
v_gene: TRBV28; abundance: NA; d_gene: NA; j_gene: TRBJ1-5; CDR3nt: TGTGCCAGCTATGCAGGGAACAATCAGCCCCAGCATTTT; CDR3aa: CASYAGNNQPQHF
v_gene: TRBV9; abundance: NA; d_gene: NA; j_gene: TRBJ2-1; CDR3nt: TGTGCCAGCAGCGTAGGCATTTCTAGTAAGGTATCCTACAATGAGCAGTTCTTC; CDR3aa: CASSVGISSKVSYNEQFF
v_gene: TRBV5-4; abundance: NA; d_gene: TRBD1; j_gene: TRBJ1-2; CDR3nt: TGTGCCAGCAGCTTGAGGGACAGGGGAGAAGGCTACACCTTC; CDR3aa: CASSLRDRGEGYTF
v_gene: TRBV18; abundance: once; d_gene: TRBD1; j_gene: TRBJ2-7; CDR3nt: TGTGCCAGCTCACCACGGACAGGGGGAACCTACGAGCAGTACTTC; CDR3aa: CASSPRTGGTYEQYF
v_gene: TRBV5-1; abundance: NA; d_gene: NA; j_gene: TRBJ1-3; CDR3nt: TGCGCCAGCAGCTTGGGGACGGCGAGAAACACCATATATTTT; CDR3aa: CASSLGTARNTIYF
v_gene: TRBV5-4; abundance: NA; d_gene: NA; j_gene: TRBJ1-2; CDR3nt: TGTGCCAGCAGTCTCAATTCGGGTCGTGGCTACACCTTC; CDR3aa: CASSLNSGRGYTF
v_gene: TRBV30; abundance: NA; d_gene: NA; j_gene: TRBJ1-1; CDR3nt: TGTGCCTGGAGTAAACGGAATAGCGCTGAAGCTTTCTTT; CDR3aa: CAWSKRNSAEAFF
v_gene: TRBV27; abundance: few; d_gene: TRBD1; j_gene: TRBJ2-1; CDR3nt: TGTGCCAGCAGTACGAACAGGGGGCGCGGGAATGAGCAGTTCTTC; CDR3aa: CASSTNRGRGNEQFF
v_gene: TRBV4-2; abundance: NA; d_gene: NA; j_gene: TRBJ2-1; CDR3nt: TGTGCCAGCAGCCAGGTACAGGAGGATTACAATGAGCAGTTCTTC; CDR3aa: CASSQVQEDYNEQFF
v_gene: TRBV7-8; abundance: NA; d_gene: NA; j_gene: TRBJ1-5; CDR3nt: TGTGCCAGCAGTTCGGACCTCAATCAGCCCCAGCATTTT; CDR3aa: CASSSDLNQPQHF
v_gene: TRBV27; abundance: NA; d_gene: TRBD2; j_gene: TRBJ2-2; CDR3nt: TGTGCCAGCAGTCCTCGCCCGCCGGGACTAGCGGGAGGGTTACGGTATGCCGGGGAGCTGTTTTTT; CDR3aa: CASSPRPPGLAGGLRYAGELFF
v_gene: TRBV28; abundance: NA; d_gene: NA; j_gene: TRBJ1-5; CDR3nt: TGTGCCAGCAGTCCCCGGTCGGACCATCAGCCCCAGCATTTT; CDR3aa: CASSPRSDHQPQHF
v_gene: TRBV20-1; abundance: NA; d_gene: NA; j_gene: TRBJ1-2; CDR3nt: TGCAGTGCTATGGACGGGGACTACACCTTC; CDR3aa: CSAMDGDYTF
v_gene: TRBV4-3; abundance: few; d_gene: TRBD2; j_gene: TRBJ2-1; CDR3nt: TGCGCCAGCAGCCCAAAGGGGCTAGCGGGGAACAATGAGCAGTTCTTC; CDR3aa: CASSPKGLAGNNEQFF
v_gene: TRBV27; abundance: NA; d_gene: TRBD2; j_gene: TRBJ2-7; CDR3nt: TGTGCCAGCAGTCCACTAGCGGGAGACTCCTACGAGCAGTACTTC; CDR3aa: CASSPLAGDSYEQYF
v_gene: TRBV5-4; abundance: NA; d_gene: TRBD2; j_gene: TRBJ2-3; CDR3nt: TGTGCCAGCAGGCCTGGACTAGCGGAGGGCACAGATACGCAGTATTTT; CDR3aa: CASRPGLAEGTDTQYF
v_gene: TRBV6-1; abundance: NA; d_gene: TRBD1; j_gene: TRBJ2-2; CDR3nt: TGTGCCAGCAGTGTCGACAGGGCAAACACCGGGGAGCTGTTTTTT; CDR3aa: CASSVDRANTGELFF
v_gene: TRBV7-2; abundance: NA; d_gene: NA; j_gene: TRBJ1-5; CDR3nt: TGTGCCAGCAGCTTAGACCAGGGAAGCAATCAGCCCCAGCATTTT; CDR3aa: CASSLDQGSNQPQHF
v_gene: TRBV9; abundance: few; d_gene: TRBD1; j_gene: TRBJ2-1; CDR3nt: TGTGCCAGCAGCGTAAGGGACAGGGAAAACAATGAGCAGTTCTTC; CDR3aa: CASSVRDRENNEQFF
v_gene: TRBV18; abundance: once; d_gene: TRBD1; j_gene: TRBJ2-7; CDR3nt: TGTGCCAGCTCATTAGGACAGGGGACCGACGGCGAGCAGTACTTC; CDR3aa: CASSLGQGTDGEQYF
v_gene: TRBV11-1; abundance: NA; d_gene: TRBD1; j_gene: TRBJ2-1; CDR3nt: TGTGCCAGCAGCTCAGGGACAGGGGGCATCAATGAGCAGTTCTTC; CDR3aa: CASSSGTGGINEQFF